Shown below are 22 T cell receptor beta chains from a single sample sequenced in a study of shared clonotypes between healthy human individuals. The repertoire was sequenced with immunoSEQ multiplex PCR; TCRdb's copy has only in-frame clones and lacks some. The sample lists 950,000 to 1,300,000 clones, about 75% occurring once. Material for sequencing was memory CD4+ T cells sorted from blood. Documented subset: CD45RA-negative fraction. These receptors were taken from a young man in good health.

At least ten counts were recorded for this clone. J is TRBJ1-4 and V is TRBV29-1; no definite D call. Germline V CDR1 and CDR2: SQVTM, ANQGSEA. CDR3 length equals 11 residues. Trimming removed 5 bases from V and 7 bases from J, with 8 bases in between. The CDR3 sequence: CSVSVIEKLFF. CDR3 nucleotide sequence: TGCAGCGTTTCTGTTATTGAAAAACTGTTTTTT.

The chain uses TRBV28 and TRBJ1-6; 7 bases fit TRBD1. CDR1 is MDHEN and CDR2 is SYDVKM in the germline V gene. Trimming at V came to 11 bases and at J to 6 bases, leaving 10 bases not matched to a gene. The CDR3 has 14 residues. The CDR3 protein is CAAGTVKINSPLHF. The CDR3 DNA follows: TGTGCCGCTGGGACAGTTAAGATTAATTCACCCCTCCACTTT.

The chain employs TRBV7-2 and TRBJ2-5; D is possibly TRBD1 (6 bases). CDR3 length equals 11 residues. Germline loops: CDR1 SGHTA, CDR2 FQGNSA. The germline V and J ends were trimmed by 5 bases and 7 bases, with 8 bases remaining between them. CDR3 residues: CASSQGGTQYF. The DNA of the CDR3 is TGTGCCAGCAGCCAAGGGGGGACCCAGTACTTC.

This clone has only a few counts. The chain links TRBV5-6 to TRBJ1-1; D is uncertain. V was shortened by 4 bases and J by 5 bases, with 18 bases between the two germline ends. This CDR3 has 15 amino acids. The germline V gene encodes CDR1 SGHDT and CDR2 YYEEEE. CDR3 sequence (DNA): TGTGCCAGCAGCAAATCCCTCACAGTAACGACTGAAGCTTTCTTT. Its translation is CASSKSLTVTTEAFF.

In this sample, this clone turned up a few times. The J gene is TRBJ2-3, the V gene TRBV5-4, with TRBD2 identical over 9 bases. Germline CDR1 is SGHNT and CDR2 is YYREEE (reference sequence). This CDR3 is 15 amino acids long. Losses at the gene ends were 0 bases for V and 5 bases for J; bases not matched to a gene: 4. The CDR3 sequence is CASSLAGLALDTQYF. Written as DNA, the CDR3 is TGTGCCAGCAGCTTGGCAGGACTAGCGCTAGATACGCAGTATTTT.

The V and J genes are TRBV6-5 and TRBJ1-5, with TRBD1 identical over 9 bases. Germline CDR1 reads MNHEY; CDR2 reads SVGAGI. The CDR3 runs 14 residues. The V gene end was trimmed by 6 bases and the J gene end by 4 bases; junction bases not matched to a gene: 4. The CDR3 DNA sequence: TGTGCCAGCAGGGAGGACAGGGGAAATCAGCCCCAGCATTTT. Protein product: CASREDRGNQPQHF.

The CDR3 sequence is CASSLGPIGTSRNIQYF. CDR3 coding DNA: TGTGCCAGCAGCTTAGGACCTATCGGGACTAGCAGAAACATTCAGTACTTC. The chain carries TRBV7-8 and TRBJ2-4, with TRBD2 identical over 9 bases. Germline lookup yields CDR1 SGHVS and CDR2 FQNEAQ. The junction had 10 bases not matched to a gene; V was cut back by 1 base and J by 6 bases. The CDR3 consists of 17 residues.

The genes are TRBV28 and TRBJ1-1; TRBD1 aligns across 11 bases. The CDR3 length is 17 residues. The V segment lost 6 bases and the J segment 7 bases; nucleotides outside the gene matches: 16. In germline, CDR1 is MDHEN, CDR2 SYDVKM. DNA for the CDR3: TGTGCCAGCAGGACCTCATGGACAGGGGGCGCTTCGGGTGAAGCTTTCTTT. Translation gives CASRTSWTGGASGEAFF.

The chain employs TRBV9 and TRBJ2-2; the D is unclear. With 0 bases removed from V and 1 base from J, the gap between germline ends came to 7 bases. The CDR3 consists of 15 residues. Germline lookup yields CDR1 SGDLS and CDR2 YYNGEE. CDR3 bases: TGTGCCAGCAGCGTAGTTCCAGGGAACACCGGGGAGCTGTTTTTT. As protein: CASSVVPGNTGELFF.

The chain joins TRBV6-1 to TRBJ1-5, with TRBD1 as a possible D gene (6 bases). CDR3 length: 13 residues. Germline lookup yields CDR1 MNHNS and CDR2 SASEGT. V gave up 2 bases and J gave up 6 bases, with 8 bases separating them. CDR3: CASSEQGPQPQHF. DNA for the CDR3: TGTGCCAGCAGTGAACAGGGGCCTCAGCCCCAGCATTTT.

The J gene is TRBJ1-4, the V gene TRBV6-5; the D is unclear. This CDR3 region has 12 residues. Germline CDR1 reads MNHEY; CDR2 reads SVGAGI. Trimming pared 5 bases from V and 14 bases from J, leaving 15 bases between. CDR3 nucleotide sequence: TGTGCCAGCAGTCCGCCGGGAGGGCCTCTGTTTTTT. It codes for CASSPPGGPLFF.

J is TRBJ2-2 and V is TRBV7-8; D perhaps matches TRBD1 (7 bases). V shed 5 bases and J shed 1 base, with 11 bases lying between them. The CDR3 contains 15 residues. CDR1 is SGHVS, CDR2 FQNEAQ, per germline. CDR3 residues: CASSAQGGNTGELFF. DNA for the CDR3: TGTGCCAGCAGCGCTCAGGGGGGGAACACCGGGGAGCTGTTTTTT.

The chain carries TRBV6-1 and TRBJ2-3, with 8 bases matching TRBD1. Germline CDR1 MNHNS, CDR2 SASEGT. J lost 2 bases, V lost 4 bases, and 5 bases had no gene match. CDR3 length: 15 amino acids. This CDR3 is CASSVTGADTDTQYF. CDR3 sequence (DNA): TGTGCCAGCAGTGTGACAGGGGCGGACACAGATACGCAGTATTTT.

CDR3 nucleotides: TGTGCCAGTAGTCCAGCGGGGGGGACCTCCTACGAGCAGTACTTC. This sequence encodes CASSPAGGTSYEQYF. The V and J genes are TRBV19 and TRBJ2-7, with 10 nucleotides matching TRBD2. V was pared by 5 bases and J by 0 bases, with 4 bases of the junction left unmatched. Germline V lookup: CDR1 LNHDA, CDR2 SQIVND (reference sequence). The CDR3 is 15 residues long.

This sequence joins TRBV11-2 and TRBJ2-1, with 8 bases lining up with TRBD1. Germline V gene lookup returns CDR1 SGHAT and CDR2 FQNNGV. V was pared by 1 base and J by 7 bases, with 9 bases of the junction left unmatched. CDR3 length: 16 amino acids. The CDR3 protein is CASSLVGQGARNEQFF. The CDR3 region has the DNA TGTGCCAGCAGCTTAGTTGGGCAGGGGGCGAGGAATGAGCAGTTCTTC.

The V and J genes are TRBV27 and TRBJ2-1, with 7 bases that match TRBD2. After removal of 5 bases from V and 7 bases from J, the junction contained 20 bases not matched to a gene. Germline V lookup: CDR1 MNHEY, CDR2 SMNVEV (reference sequence). The CDR3 spans 18 residues. In DNA form, the CDR3 reads TGTGCCAGCAGTCCCATCGTGTGGGGGGGGAGGGATATGAATGAGCAGTTCTTC. Translating it yields CASSPIVWGGRDMNEQFF.

Remarks on this clone: This sample also contains other DNA sequences that code for the same CDR3. The genes are TRBV20-1 and TRBJ2-3; no firm D call. The CDR3 runs 11 residues. Germline V CDR1 and CDR2: DFQATT, SNEGSKA (reference sequence). Trimming cost V 6 bases and J 4 bases, with 8 bases left between them. The CDR3 loop is CSASIPDTQYF. The DNA for the CDR3 is TGCAGTGCGTCTATCCCAGATACGCAGTATTTT.

The chain is built from TRBV11-3 and TRBJ2-2; D is unresolved. Germline lookup yields CDR1 SGHNT and CDR2 YENEEA. CDR3 length: 15 residues. V was trimmed by 5 bases and J by 1 base, leaving 11 bases between them. Here the CDR3 reads CASSIGGRNTGELFF. In DNA, the CDR3 is TGTGCCAGCAGCATAGGCGGCAGGAACACCGGGGAGCTGTTTTTT. The variable domain in full, with the rest retrieved from reference TRBV11-3 and TRBJ2-2, is EAGVVQSPRYKIIEKKQPVAFWCNPISGHNTLYWYLQNLGQGPELLIRYENEEAVDDSQLPKDRFSAERLKGVDSTLKIQPAELGDSAVYLCASSIGGRNTGELFFGEGSRLTVL.

The chain employs TRBV4-1 and TRBJ1-1, with a possible D match to TRBD1 (6 bases). Germline V gene lookup returns CDR1 MGHRA and CDR2 YSYEKL. The V and J ends lost 0 bases and 1 base respectively, with 15 bases between them. The CDR3 runs to 17 residues. CDR3 protein: CASSQDLTGAGNTEAFF. CDR3 nucleotides: TGCGCCAGCAGCCAAGATCTTACGGGGGCGGGGAACACTGAAGCTTTCTTT.

This clone was found once. This chain joins TRBV11-2 and TRBJ2-3; 7 bases align to TRBD2. The CDR3 spans 15 residues. Per the germline V gene, CDR1 is SGHAT and CDR2 is FQNNGV. With 4 bases clipped from V and 3 bases from J, the junction kept 7 bases outside the gene matches. The CDR3 reads CASSWEGRGTDTQYF. Written as DNA, the CDR3 is TGTGCCAGCAGCTGGGAGGGGAGAGGGACAGATACGCAGTATTTT.

V gene TRBV7-3 combines with J gene TRBJ2-5; the D gene is possibly TRBD1 (6 bases). The CDR3 has 14 amino acids. Trimming removed 2 bases at V and 0 bases at J, with 7 bases between. Germline V CDR1 and CDR2: SGHTA, FQGTGA. The CDR3 DNA follows: TGTGCCAGCAGCTTAGCAGGGGACCAAGAGACCCAGTACTTC. Protein: CASSLAGDQETQYF.

The genes are TRBV6-4 and TRBJ2-3, with D hard to call. Per germline, CDR1 MRHNA and CDR2 SNTAGT. This CDR3 spans 15 amino acids. V gave up 4 bases and J gave up 2 bases, with 13 bases separating them. In nucleotides, the CDR3 is TGTGCCAGCAGTGCCAGTTCCATTCCCACAGATACGCAGTATTTT. Its translation is CASSASSIPTDTQYF.